A single sample gave rise to the 16 T cell receptor beta chains below, sequenced in a study of shared clonotypes between healthy human individuals. TCRdb's table, derived via immunoSEQ multiplex PCR, lists solely in-frame clones and lacks some. The data show 500,000 to 700,000 clones, roughly 95% seen once. CD8 cells regarded as naive lacked CD45RO, were positively chosen for CCR7, and omitted terminally differentiated effector memory CD45RA+ cells. Sample: naive CD8+ T cells sorted from blood. These receptors originate from a woman in her 30s in good health.

This clone was counted between two and nine times. V gene TRBV11-2 combines with J gene TRBJ1-1; D not certain. V was trimmed by 6 bases and J by 4 bases, leaving 9 bases between them. Germline CDR1 is SGHAT and CDR2 is FQNNGV. The CDR3 is 12 residues long. Here the CDR3 reads CASRSYGTEAFF. The CDR3 nucleotides are TGTGCCAGCAGAAGTTACGGCACTGAAGCTTTCTTT.

This chain uses TRBV18 with TRBJ2-7; 8 nucleotides align to TRBD1. The CDR3 extends over 14 amino acids. After removal of 3 bases from V and 5 bases from J, the junction contained 6 bases not matched to a gene. Per the germline V gene, CDR1 is KGHSH and CDR2 is LQKENI. The DNA for the CDR3 is TGTGCCAGCTCACCTGGGACAGGATTGGACGAGCAGTACTTC. Protein product: CASSPGTGLDEQYF.

This chain joins TRBV2 and TRBJ2-1; either TRBD1 or TRBD2 may supply D (5 bases each). The V and J ends lost 8 bases and 4 bases respectively, with 12 bases between them. Germline loops: CDR1 SNHLY, CDR2 FYNNEI. This CDR3 comprises 13 residues. The CDR3 reads CASGVGTYNEQFF. CDR3 nucleotides: TGTGCCAGCGGTGTCGGGACGTACAATGAGCAGTTCTTC.

The rearrangement joins TRBV7-3 to TRBJ1-2; D call uncertain. CDR3 length: 13 residues. Germline V lookup: CDR1 SGHTA, CDR2 FQGTGA. V was cut by 1 base and J by 8 bases, with 11 bases left in between. The CDR3 is CASSLIPLRGYTF. Written as DNA, the CDR3 is TGTGCCAGCAGCTTAATCCCGCTCCGCGGCTACACCTTC.

The gene calls are TRBV7-9 and TRBJ1-5, with 7 bases lining up with TRBD1. The CDR3 is 14 amino acids. CDR1 and CDR2 (germline): SEHNR, FQNEAQ (reference sequence). Losses at the gene ends were 3 bases for V and 4 bases for J; bases not matched to a gene: 3. The CDR3 here is CASSLGQKNQPQHF. The CDR3 DNA reads TGTGCCAGCAGCTTGGGACAGAAAAATCAGCCCCAGCATTTT.

The V gene is TRBV27, the J gene TRBJ2-1; 9 nucleotides agree with TRBD2. The germline CDR1 and CDR2 sequences are MNHEY and SMNVEV (reference sequence). This CDR3 spans 14 amino acids. V gave up 2 bases and J gave up 9 bases; unmatched junction bases: 5. Written as DNA, the CDR3 is TGTGCCAGCAGTTTAGGCGGGAGGGCGGGTGAGCAGTTCTTC. Its translation is CASSLGGRAGEQFF.

The chain combines TRBV7-9 with TRBJ2-1; maybe TRBD1 (6 bases). The CDR3 has 15 residues. Between the trimmed V and J ends, which lost 8 bases and 4 bases, there was a span of 18 bases. From germline, CDR1 is SEHNR and CDR2 FQNEAQ (reference sequence). CDR3 amino acids: CASSNIGGPYNEQFF. The DNA of the CDR3 is TGTGCCAGCTCTAACATAGGGGGTCCGTACAATGAGCAGTTCTTC.

This clone turned up a few times. The chain joins TRBV5-4 to TRBJ1-2; a weak D match, TRBD1 (5 bases). From germline, CDR1 is SGHNT and CDR2 YYREEE (reference sequence). Trimming took 10 bases from V and 8 from J, leaving 12 bases between them. The CDR3 is made up of 10 amino acids. This CDR3 reads CAWQGEGYTF. The CDR3 bases are TGTGCCTGGCAGGGAGAGGGCTACACCTTC.

The chain uses TRBV25-1 and TRBJ1-1, with unresolved D. The CDR3 is 13 residues long. Between the trimmed V and J ends, which lost 3 bases and 7 bases, there was a span of 12 bases. Germline CDR1 reads MGHDK; CDR2 reads SYGVNS. CDR3 amino acids: CASSDWLRHEAFF. The CDR3 coding sequence is TGTGCCAGCAGTGATTGGCTTCGCCATGAAGCTTTCTTT.

The rearrangement joins TRBV2 to TRBJ2-7; TRBD2 is a possible D gene (5 bases). The CDR3 spans 17 residues. V was cut by 0 bases and J by 0 bases, with 15 bases left in between. The V gene's germline CDR1 is SNHLY and CDR2 FYNNEI. CDR3 DNA sequence: TGTGCCAGCAGTGAAGCGTCTCGGGCAGACTACTCCTACGAGCAGTACTTC. Its translation is CASSEASRADYSYEQYF.

The chain recombines TRBV27 with TRBJ1-5; TRBD1 aligns across 9 bases. The V gene end was trimmed by 5 bases and the J gene end by 6 bases; junction bases not matched to a gene: 11. The CDR3 totals 16 residues. The V gene's germline CDR1 is MNHEY and CDR2 SMNVEV (reference sequence). CDR3 sequence: CASSQLQGAGIQPQHF. The DNA for the CDR3 is TGTGCCAGCAGTCAACTACAGGGGGCAGGAATTCAGCCCCAGCATTTT.

V usage is TRBV6-6 and J usage is TRBJ1-4; D remains ambiguous. With 7 bases removed from V and 5 bases from J, the gap between germline ends came to 14 bases. CDR3 size: 14 residues. Per the germline V gene, CDR1 is MNHNY and CDR2 is SVGAGI (reference sequence). The CDR3 loop is CASIYHPDNEKLFF. The CDR3, as DNA: TGTGCCAGCATCTATCACCCCGACAATGAAAAACTGTTTTTT.

J is TRBJ1-1 and V is TRBV7-9; possible D gene TRBD1, 6 bases. V was cut by 6 bases and J by 4 bases, with 15 bases left in between. CDR1 SEHNR and CDR2 FQNEAQ come from the germline V gene (reference sequence). The CDR3 extends over 14 amino acids. CDR3 in DNA: TGTGCCAGCAGGGGGAAACAGGGATTCACTGAAGCTTTCTTT. Translated, it gives CASRGKQGFTEAFF.

This sequence joins TRBV5-1 and TRBJ2-7; no clear D gene. Germline-derived CDR1 and CDR2 are SGHRS and YFSETQ. With 5 bases removed from V and 6 bases from J, the gap between germline ends came to 21 bases. The CDR3 totals 15 residues. This CDR3 reads CASRPKGFRRFEQYF. The DNA for the CDR3 is TGCGCCAGCAGACCTAAAGGATTTCGTCGCTTCGAGCAGTACTTC.

V gene TRBV28 combines with J gene TRBJ2-4, with 7 bases aligning to TRBD2. Germline V gene sequence: CDR1 MDHEN, CDR2 SYDVKM. The CDR3 length is 14 residues. Trimming at V came to 5 bases and at J to 0 bases, leaving 1 base not matched to a gene. The CDR3 DNA is TGTGCCAGCAGTAGCGGGAAAGCCAAAAACATTCAGTACTTC. It is translated as CASSSGKAKNIQYF.

In the case of this clone: The same CDR3 also results from other DNA sequences found in this sample. The rearrangement links TRBV5-6 to TRBJ2-7; D remains ambiguous. Germline values: CDR1 SGHDT, CDR2 YYEEEE. Deletions cut 4 bases from V and 0 bases from J, with 2 bases between. The CDR3 extends over 11 amino acids. CDR3 sequence reads: CASSDSYEQYF. The CDR3 nucleotides read TGTGCCAGCAGCGACTCCTACGAGCAGTACTTC.